This T cell receptor beta chain was sequenced during a study of CD8+CD57+ T cells in acquired aplastic anemia. Study at large: DNA from sorted CD4+ and CD8+ cells averaged approximately 3.2 ug.

Sequencing involved patients with CD8+CD57+ cell expansion previously shown by flow cytometry. The blood sampling took place in patients who had so far received no therapy. The study's findings and limits: Found in both controls and patients were about 30 CD8+ CDR3 sequences. Patient and control CD8+ Simpson's diversity was not significantly different.

CDR1 is ENHRY and CDR2 is SYGVKD in the germline V gene. This CDR3 spans 16 amino acids. The template used for profiling TCR beta VDJ and CDR3 was genomic DNA. From the reads, TCRdb called clonotypes with MiXCR, one entry per CDR3 protein. The sample holds 120,000 or so distinct CDR3 sequences, almost 40% seen once. Remarks on this clonotype: What it binds is unknown.

The genes are TRBV10-3 and TRBJ2-7, with D tentatively TRBD1 (5 bases). The source is a human donor with aplastic anemia. Sequencing was done on a sample of sorted CD4+, CD8+, or CD8+CD57+ T cells (not recorded which) from PBMCs. The CDR3 region is CAISGSRGMGLEEQYV. The CDR3 coding sequence is TGTGCCATCAGTGGGTCAAGGGGTATGGGCTTAGAAGAGCAGTACGTT.